The table lists the clone carrying this TCR beta chain with a few counts. The germline CDR1 and CDR2 sequences are SGHNT and YYREEE (reference sequence). The germline V and J ends were trimmed by 4 bases and 9 bases, with 8 bases remaining between them. The CDR3 extends over 12 amino acids. Each CDR3 protein gets one entry after TCRdb re-called the 5' RACE reads with MiXCR. The sample shows 300,000 to 400,000 distinct CDR3 sequences, 6.2% of them seen only once. The sample belongs to a study of T cells after yellow fever vaccination. About the research overall: The fractions with low cell numbers were processed using SMART-Seq v4 Ultra Low Input.

The source material was PBMCs, sampled 5 days after the yellow fever booster vaccination. This receptor was obtained from a man aged 25 to 40 who received the YFV17D yellow fever vaccine. The rearrangement uses TRBV5-4 and TRBJ1-6; D not certain. CDR3: CASSAAFSPLHF. The CDR3 DNA is TGTGCCAGCAGCGCCGCCTTTTCACCCCTCCACTTT.